A selection of T cell receptor beta chains follows, all from one sample in a study of blood T cell repertoires in COVID-19. Only in-frame clones appear in the TCRdb table, and some are missing; sequencing was by immunoSEQ multiplex PCR. The sample lists fewer than 100,000 clones, 75% to 85% seen once, with about 9.4% in the top ten. Material: peripheral blood. These receptors all come from a woman between 65 and 79 years old with acute or convalescent COVID-19. The CDR3 runs from the conserved cysteine through the conserved F or W. A D gene is named only where the DNA matches it firmly. Some rows have no size entry. The others give once, few or many, or a class for an expanded clone.

NA | 13 | TRBJ2-1 | TRBV19 | NA | TGTGCCAGTAGTATAGGCGACAGGAATGAGCAGTTCTTC | CASSIGDRNEQFF
TRBD2 | 13 | TRBJ2-7 | TRBV18 | NA | TGTGCCAGCTCACCCGGGACTACCTACGAGCAGTACTTC | CASSPGTTYEQYF
TRBD2 | 21 | TRBJ2-2 | TRBV6-2/TRBV6-3 | once | TGTGCCAGCAGTTACTTCCCTCATGGACTAGCGGGAGGAAGTCACACCGGGGAGCTGTTTTTT | CASSYFPHGLAGGSHTGELFF
NA | 14 | TRBJ1-5 | TRBV28 | once | TGTGCCAGCAGTTTAGAGGGTTTTGCTCGGCCCCAGCATTTT | CASSLEGFARPQHF
TRBD2 | 16 | TRBJ2-1 | TRBV2 | NA | TGTGCCAGCAGAAAGGGAGGCGGGGGGGCCGGGAATGAGCAGTTCTTC | CASRKGGGGAGNEQFF
NA | 15 | TRBJ1-2 | TRBV6-1 | NA | TGTGCCAGCAGTGAACGGCAGGGGTCTTACTATGGCTACACCTTC | CASSERQGSYYGYTF
TRBD1 | 13 | TRBJ1-5 | TRBV6-4 | NA | TGTGCAGAGGACAGGGAATGCAATCAGCCCCAGCATTTT | CAEDRECNQPQHF
NA | 13 | TRBJ1-2 | TRBV6-5 | NA | TGTGCCAGCAGCTTAACCCCGGGACAATTCTACACCTTC | CASSLTPGQFYTF
TRBD2 | 16 | TRBJ2-2 | TRBV6-2/TRBV6-3 | NA | TGTGCCAGCAGTTGGGGACTAGCGGGAGGGCCCGGGGAGCTGTTTTTT | CASSWGLAGGPGELFF
TRBD1 | 15 | TRBJ2-7 | TRBV6-5 | NA | TGTGCCAGCAGCTCCACAGGGGTTGAGGTCTACGAGCAGTACTTC | CASSSTGVEVYEQYF
NA | 15 | TRBJ2-1 | TRBV28 | NA | TGTGCCAGCAGTTTTGTCCGAAAGAGAGTCCCCGAGCAGTTCTTC | CASSFVRKRVPEQFF
NA | 13 | TRBJ2-7 | TRBV6-2/TRBV6-3 | NA | TGTGCCAGCAGTCTTACTGATGGCGGCGAGCAGTACTTC | CASSLTDGGEQYF
NA | 18 | TRBJ1-6 | TRBV13 | NA | TGTGCCAGCAGCTTAGCCTCGGGACAAAGCTCCTATAATTCACCCCTCCACTTT | CASSLASGQSSYNSPLHF
TRBD1 | 16 | TRBJ1-5 | TRBV19 | NA | TGTGCCAGTAGTATAGGGGACAGGGGTTACGATCAGCCCCAGCATTTT | CASSIGDRGYDQPQHF
NA | 13 | TRBJ1-2 | TRBV2 | NA | TGTGCCAGAGGGGTCTTACCTAACTATGGCTACACCTTC | CARGVLPNYGYTF
NA | 11 | TRBJ1-4 | TRBV30 | NA | TGTGCCTGGGACAGGAATGAAAAACTGTTTTTT | CAWDRNEKLFF
NA | 14 | TRBJ2-7 | TRBV5-1 | NA | TGCGCCAGCAGCTCGCAGGGGGGACCGTTGGAGCAGTACTTC | CASSSQGGPLEQYF
NA | 13 | TRBJ2-7 | TRBV27 | NA | TGTGCCAGCAGTTTAGGACACCGCTACGAGCAGTACTTC | CASSLGHRYEQYF
TRBD2 | 16 | TRBJ2-5 | TRBV4-2 | NA | TGTGCCAGCAGCCAAGAAGGAGCGGGAGGGCCAGAGACCCAGTACTTC | CASSQEGAGGPETQYF
TRBD2 | 11 | TRBJ2-7 | TRBV12-3/TRBV12-4 | NA | TGTGCCAGCAGTACCGGGGCTAGCGGGACCTTC | CASSTGASGTF
TRBD1 | 14 | TRBJ1-1 | TRBV4-1 | NA | TGCGCCAGCAGCCAAGTACAGGGGGACACTGAAGCTTTCTTT | CASSQVQGDTEAFF
TRBD1 | 13 | TRBJ2-7 | TRBV10-3 | NA | TGTGCCGCGGGAACAGGGGGCTCCTACGAGCAGTACTTC | CAAGTGGSYEQYF